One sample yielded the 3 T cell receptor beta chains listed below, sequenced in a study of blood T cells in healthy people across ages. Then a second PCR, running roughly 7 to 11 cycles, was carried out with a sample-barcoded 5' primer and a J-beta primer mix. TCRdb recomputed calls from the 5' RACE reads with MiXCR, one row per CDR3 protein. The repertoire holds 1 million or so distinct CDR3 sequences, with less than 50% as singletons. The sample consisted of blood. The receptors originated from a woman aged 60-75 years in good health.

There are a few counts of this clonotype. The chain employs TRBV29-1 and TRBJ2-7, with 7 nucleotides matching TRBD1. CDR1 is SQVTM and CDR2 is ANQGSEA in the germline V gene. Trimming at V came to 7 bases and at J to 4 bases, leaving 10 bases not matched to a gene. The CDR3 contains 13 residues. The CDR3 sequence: CSASGTESYEQYF. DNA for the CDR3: TGCAGCGCGTCCGGGACAGAATCTTACGAGCAGTACTTC.

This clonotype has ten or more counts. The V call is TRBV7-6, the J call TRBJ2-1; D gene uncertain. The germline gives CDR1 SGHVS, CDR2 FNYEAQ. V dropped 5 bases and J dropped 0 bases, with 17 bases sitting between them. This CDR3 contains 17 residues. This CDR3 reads CASSMDHSPSSYNEQFF. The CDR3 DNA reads TGTGCCAGCAGCATGGACCATAGCCCGAGCTCCTACAATGAGCAGTTCTTC.

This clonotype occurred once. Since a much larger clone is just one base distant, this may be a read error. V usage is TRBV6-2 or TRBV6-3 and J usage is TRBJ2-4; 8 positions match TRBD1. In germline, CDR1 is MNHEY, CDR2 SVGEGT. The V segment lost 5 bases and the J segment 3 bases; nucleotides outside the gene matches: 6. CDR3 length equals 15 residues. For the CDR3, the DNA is TGTGCCAGCAGTAGATTACAGGGGGGCAAAAACATTCAGTACTTC. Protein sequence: CASSRLQGGKNIQYF.